This T cell receptor beta chain was obtained from a study of cytomegalovirus exposure and HLA in healthy donors. Note on this clone: The antigen is unknown.

The germline gives CDR1 SGHRS, CDR2 YFSETQ. V shed 2 bases and J shed 10 bases, with 13 bases lying between them. CDR3 size: 13 residues. Points from the study as a whole: Rarity marked most TCR sequences, yet some public TCRs occurred in many donors. A few CMV-associated chains were confirmed in vitro to be specific for CMV antigens.

The primer mix had 60 Vbeta and 13 Jbeta primers. The data were produced by immunoSEQ multiplex PCR, yet TCRdb's version contains in-frame clones alone and is incomplete. The data contain 150,000 or so clones, about 74% of them singletons. Sequencing was done on a sample of PBMCs. The V call is TRBV5-1, the J call TRBJ2-1, with D perhaps matching TRBD2 (5 bases). The TCR was taken from a woman aged 40-49 years in good health and CMV-seronegative. CDR3 protein: CASSLSRTGEQFF. The CDR3, as DNA: TGCGCCAGCAGCTTATCCCGGACGGGGGAGCAGTTCTTC.